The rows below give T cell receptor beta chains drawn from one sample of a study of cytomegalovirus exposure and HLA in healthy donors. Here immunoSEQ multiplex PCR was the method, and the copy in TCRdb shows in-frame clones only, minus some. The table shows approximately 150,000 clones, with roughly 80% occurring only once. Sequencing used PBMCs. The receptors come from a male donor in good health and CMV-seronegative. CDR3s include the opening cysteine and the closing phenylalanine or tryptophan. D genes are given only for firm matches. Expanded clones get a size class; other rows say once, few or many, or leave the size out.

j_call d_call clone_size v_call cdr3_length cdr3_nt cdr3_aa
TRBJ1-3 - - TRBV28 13 TGTGCCAGTCACAAGAACTCTGGAAACACCATATATTTT CASHKNSGNTIYF
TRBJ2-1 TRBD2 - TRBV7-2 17 TGTGCCAGCAGCTTAGTTAGCGGGACTGACAGTTGGAATGAGCAGTTCTTC CASSLVSGTDSWNEQFF
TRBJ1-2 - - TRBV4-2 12 TGTGCCAGCAGCCAAGATTGGCATGGCTACACCTTC CASSQDWHGYTF
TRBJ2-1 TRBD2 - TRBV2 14 TGTGCCAGCAGCGGGACTAGCGGAGGGATAGAGCAGTTCTTC CASSGTSGGIEQFF
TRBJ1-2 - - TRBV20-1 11 TGCAGTGCTATTAGGGAGCATGGCTACACCTTC CSAIREHGYTF
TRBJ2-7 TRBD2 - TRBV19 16 TGTGCCAGTAGTATCCAAGCGGGGGGGCATGTGAACGAGCAGTACTTC CASSIQAGGHVNEQYF
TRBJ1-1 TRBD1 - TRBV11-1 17 TGTGCCAGCAGCTTAGGACAGGGTCCGGGTATGAACACTGAAGCTTTCTTT CASSLGQGPGMNTEAFF
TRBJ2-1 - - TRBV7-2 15 TGTGCCAGCAGTCGGGACAACCCACCCTACAATGAGCAGTTCTTC CASSRDNPPYNEQFF
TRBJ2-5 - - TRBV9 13 TGTGCCAGCAGCGTAGAGTATGGTTCGGCCCAGTACTTC CASSVEYGSAQYF
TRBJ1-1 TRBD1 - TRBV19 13 TGTGCCAGTAAACTTCAGGGGGAAACTGAAGCTTTCTTT CASKLQGETEAFF
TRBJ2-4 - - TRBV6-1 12 TGTGCCAGCAGTGTAGATGACAGCATTCAGTACTTC CASSVDDSIQYF
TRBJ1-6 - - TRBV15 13 TGTGCCACCAGCGACAGACGGAATTCACCCCTCCACTTT CATSDRRNSPLHF
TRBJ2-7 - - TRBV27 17 TGTGCCAGCAGTACGTGGGGTACAGGGCGTCCCCCCTACGAGCAGTACTTC CASSTWGTGRPPYEQYF
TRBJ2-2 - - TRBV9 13 TGTGCCAGCAGCGTCCCTACCGCCGGGGAGCTGTTTTTT CASSVPTAGELFF
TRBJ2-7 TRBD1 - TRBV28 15 TGTGCCAGCAGCACCTCCCGGACAGGGGACTACGAGCAGTACTTC CASSTSRTGDYEQYF
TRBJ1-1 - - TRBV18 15 TGTGCCAGCTCACCACTGCAGGGGTTGGACACTGAAGCTTTCTTT CASSPLQGLDTEAFF
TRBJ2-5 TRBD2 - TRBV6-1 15 TGTGCCAGCAGTGAAGGTAGCGGGCGGGCAGAGACCCAGTACTTC CASSEGSGRAETQYF
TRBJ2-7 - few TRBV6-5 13 TGTGCCAGCAGACCCAAGAACAGGGTCGAGCAGTACTTC CASRPKNRVEQYF
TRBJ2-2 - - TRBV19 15 TGTGCCAGTAGTCCGCGCACAGGATGGACCGGGGAGCTGTTTTTT CASSPRTGWTGELFF
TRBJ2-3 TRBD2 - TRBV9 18 TGTGCCAGCAGCGCCGGGACTAGCGGGAGGGTGTTCACAGATACGCAGTATTTT CASSAGTSGRVFTDTQYF
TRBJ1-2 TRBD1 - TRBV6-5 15 TGTGCCAGCAGTATTGGGACAGGCCAATATCATGGCTACACCTTC CASSIGTGQYHGYTF
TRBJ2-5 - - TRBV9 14 TGTGCCAGCAGCTTGGGACTGGGACAAGAGACCCAGTACTTC CASSLGLGQETQYF
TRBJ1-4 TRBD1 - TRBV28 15 TGTGCCAGCAGTCTGACAGGGCGGGTGAATGAAAAACTGTTTTTT CASSLTGRVNEKLFF
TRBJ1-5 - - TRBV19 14 TGTGCCAGTAAACACAACCAGGGTAATCAGCCCCAGCATTTT CASKHNQGNQPQHF
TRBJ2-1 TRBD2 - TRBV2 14 TGTGCCAGCAGTGAGTCTAGCGGGAGCAATGAGCAGTTCTTC CASSESSGSNEQFF
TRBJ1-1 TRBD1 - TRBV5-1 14 TGCGCCAGCAGATGGGACAGGGGGAGCACTGAAGCTTTCTTT CASRWDRGSTEAFF
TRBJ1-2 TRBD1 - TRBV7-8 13 TGTGCCAGCAGCCCCTGGACAGGGGTCGGCTACACCTTC CASSPWTGVGYTF
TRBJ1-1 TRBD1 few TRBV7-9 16 TGTGCCAGCAGCGGCTCCGGGACAGGGAGAGGCACTGAAGCTTTCTTT CASSGSGTGRGTEAFF
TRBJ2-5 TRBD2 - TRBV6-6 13 TGTGCCAGCAGTTACCGGGAGGGGGAGACCCAGTACTTC CASSYREGETQYF
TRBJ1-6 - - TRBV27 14 TGTGCCAGCAGTTTCGGCGGGTATAATTCACCCCTCCACTTT CASSFGGYNSPLHF
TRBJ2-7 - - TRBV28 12 TGTGCCAGCAGTGCACGACAGACCGAGCAGTACTTC CASSARQTEQYF
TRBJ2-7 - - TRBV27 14 TGTGCCAGCAGGGACAGATTAGTAGGGTACGAGCAGTACTTC CASRDRLVGYEQYF
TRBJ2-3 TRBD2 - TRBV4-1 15 TGCGCCAGCAGCCTTCTAGCGGGGGTTACAGATACGCAGTATTTT CASSLLAGVTDTQYF
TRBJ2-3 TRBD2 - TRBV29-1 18 TGCAGCGTTGAAGATTCATCAGCACTAGCGGGATACACAGATACGCAGTATTTT CSVEDSSALAGYTDTQYF
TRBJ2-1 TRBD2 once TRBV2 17 TGTGCCAGCAGTGAGGACGGGACTAGCGGGGTATACAATGAGCAGTTCTTC CASSEDGTSGVYNEQFF
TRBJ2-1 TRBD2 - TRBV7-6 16 TGTGCCAGCAGCTTTCCGGGGACTAGCGGCTACAATGAGCAGTTCTTC CASSFPGTSGYNEQFF
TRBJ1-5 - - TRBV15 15 TGTGCCACCAGCCCACGGGTTGGTAGCAATCAGCCCCAGCATTTT CATSPRVGSNQPQHF
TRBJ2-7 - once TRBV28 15 TGTGCCAGCAGCGAGGGAGTTAATTTCTCCTACGAGCAGTACTTC CASSEGVNFSYEQYF
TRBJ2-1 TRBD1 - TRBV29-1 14 TGCAGCGTTCAACGTTGGACAGGGGGAGTTGAGCAGTTCTTC CSVQRWTGGVEQFF
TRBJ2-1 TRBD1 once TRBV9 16 TGTGCCAGCAGCGTAGCCGCGACAGGGGGCCTCAATGAGCAGTTCTTC CASSVAATGGLNEQFF
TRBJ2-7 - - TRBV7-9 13 TGTGCCAGCAGCTTGGACGGGACCTACGAGCAGTACTTC CASSLDGTYEQYF
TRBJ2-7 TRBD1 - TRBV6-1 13 TGTGCCAGCAATATACCAGGGGGCTACGAGCAGTACTTC CASNIPGGYEQYF
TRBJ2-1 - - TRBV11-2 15 TGTGCCAGCAGCTTAGGGGGGGGGCTATGGGATGAGCAGTTCTTC CASSLGGGLWDEQFF
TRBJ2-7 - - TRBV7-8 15 TGTGCCAGCAGCTCAGTCCCAGGGGAAAACTACGAGCAGTACTTC CASSSVPGENYEQYF
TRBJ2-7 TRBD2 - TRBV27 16 TGTGCCAGCAGGAGTATAGCGGGAGCATTACGCCACGAGCAGTACTTC CASRSIAGALRHEQYF
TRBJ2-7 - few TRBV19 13 TGTGCCAGTAGTATAGATCCGGGATTCGGGCAGTACTTC CASSIDPGFGQYF
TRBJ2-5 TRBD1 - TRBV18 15 TGTGCCAGCTCACCCCCGTGGGGACAGGAAGAGACCCAGTACTTC CASSPPWGQEETQYF
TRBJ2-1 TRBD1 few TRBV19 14 TGTGCCAGTAGTATTTATGACAGGGAAGGCGGGCAGTTCTTC CASSIYDREGGQFF
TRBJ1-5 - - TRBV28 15 TGTGCCAGCAGCTTACAGGGTTATAGCAATCAGCCCCAGCATTTT CASSLQGYSNQPQHF
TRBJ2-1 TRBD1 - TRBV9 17 TGTGCCAGCAGCGTGGCTAGGGGGGGGACAGGGAGGGATGAGCAGTTCTTC CASSVARGGTGRDEQFF
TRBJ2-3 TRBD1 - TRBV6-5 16 TGTGCCAGCAGTTACTCGGAAGGGGGCACCACAGATACGCAGTATTTT CASSYSEGGTTDTQYF
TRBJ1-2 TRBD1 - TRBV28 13 TGTGCCAGCAGTATCGGGACAGTCGATGGCTACACCTTC CASSIGTVDGYTF
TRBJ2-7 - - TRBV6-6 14 TGTGCCAGCAGTTACGGGGGGGGGCTCTACGAGCAGTACTTC CASSYGGGLYEQYF
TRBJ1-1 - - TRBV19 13 TGTGCCAGTAGTATTTCAGGGTGGACTGAAGCTTTCTTT CASSISGWTEAFF